The T cell receptor (beta chain) described here comes from a study of monozygotic twins with inflammatory bowel disease. Germline loops: CDR1 ENHRY, CDR2 SYGVKD. This CDR3 is built from 15 residues. A template switching step added UMIs, each with a 6-nucleotide sample barcode. The study subjected TCRalpha and TCRbeta cDNA to two nested PCRs of approximately 16 and 9 cycles. TCRdb reanalyzed the 5' RACE reads and collapses them to one entry per CDR3 protein, without DNA. The sample totals about 450,000 distinct CDR3 sequences. Whole-blood total RNA was extracted without T cell sorting. This receptor was taken from a human donor with ulcerative colitis or Crohn's disease, or a healthy co-twin of an affected twin (not recorded which). This rearrangement joins TRBV10-3 to TRBJ1-5; lacking DNA, the TRBD1 call made by TCRdb goes unchecked. Specimen: blood. CDR3: CAISRGQGGGQPQHF.